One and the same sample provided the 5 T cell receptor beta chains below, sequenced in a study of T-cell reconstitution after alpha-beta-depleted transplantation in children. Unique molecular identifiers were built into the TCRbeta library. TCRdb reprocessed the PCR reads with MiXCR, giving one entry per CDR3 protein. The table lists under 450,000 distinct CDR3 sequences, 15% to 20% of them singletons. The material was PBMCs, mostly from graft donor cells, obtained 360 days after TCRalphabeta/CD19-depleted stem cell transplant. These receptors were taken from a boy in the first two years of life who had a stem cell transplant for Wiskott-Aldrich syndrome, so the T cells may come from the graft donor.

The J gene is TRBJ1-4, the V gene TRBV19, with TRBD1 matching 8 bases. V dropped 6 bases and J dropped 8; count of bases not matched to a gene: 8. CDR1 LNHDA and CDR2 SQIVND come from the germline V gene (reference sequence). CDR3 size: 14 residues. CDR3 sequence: CASRYSGQAEKLFF. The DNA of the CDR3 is TGTGCCAGTAGGTACTCGGGACAGGCCGAAAAACTGTTTTTT.

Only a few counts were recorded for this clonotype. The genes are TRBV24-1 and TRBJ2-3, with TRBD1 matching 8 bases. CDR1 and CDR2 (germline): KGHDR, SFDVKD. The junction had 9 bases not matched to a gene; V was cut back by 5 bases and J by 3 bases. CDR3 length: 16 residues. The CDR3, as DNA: TGTGCCACCAGTGTCCTGGACAGGACAGGGACAGATACGCAGTATTTT. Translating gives CATSVLDRTGTDTQYF.

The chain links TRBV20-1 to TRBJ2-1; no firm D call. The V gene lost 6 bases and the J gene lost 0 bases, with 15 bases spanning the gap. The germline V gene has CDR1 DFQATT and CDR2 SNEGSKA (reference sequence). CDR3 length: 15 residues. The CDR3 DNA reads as TGCAGTGCCCACTATCGCAGGAGCTCCTACAATGAGCAGTTCTTC. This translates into CSAHYRRSSYNEQFF.

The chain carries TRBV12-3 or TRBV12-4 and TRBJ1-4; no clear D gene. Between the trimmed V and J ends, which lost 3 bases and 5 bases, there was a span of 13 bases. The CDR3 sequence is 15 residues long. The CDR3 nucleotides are TGTGCCAGCAGTTTGAGGCAGGTCGGGAATGAAAAACTGTTTTTT. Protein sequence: CASSLRQVGNEKLFF.

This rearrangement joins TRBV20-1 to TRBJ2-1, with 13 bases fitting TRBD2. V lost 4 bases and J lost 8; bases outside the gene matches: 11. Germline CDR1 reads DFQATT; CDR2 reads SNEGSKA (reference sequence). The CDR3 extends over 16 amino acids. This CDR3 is CSATRLAGGPTDEQFF. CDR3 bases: TGCAGTGCTACAAGACTAGCGGGGGGCCCCACGGATGAGCAGTTCTTC.